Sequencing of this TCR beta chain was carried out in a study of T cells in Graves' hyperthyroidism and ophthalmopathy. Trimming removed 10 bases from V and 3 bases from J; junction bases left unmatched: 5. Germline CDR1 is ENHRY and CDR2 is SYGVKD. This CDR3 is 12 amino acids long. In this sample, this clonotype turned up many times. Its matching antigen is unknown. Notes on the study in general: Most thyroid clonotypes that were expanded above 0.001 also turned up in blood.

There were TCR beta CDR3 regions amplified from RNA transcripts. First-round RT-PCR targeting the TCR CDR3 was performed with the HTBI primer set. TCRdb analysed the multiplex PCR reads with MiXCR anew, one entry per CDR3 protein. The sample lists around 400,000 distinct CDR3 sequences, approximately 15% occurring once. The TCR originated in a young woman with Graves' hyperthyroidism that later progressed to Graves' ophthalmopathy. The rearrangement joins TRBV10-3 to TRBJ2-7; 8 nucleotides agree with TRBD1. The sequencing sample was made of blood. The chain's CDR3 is CAKDRVYYEQYF. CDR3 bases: TGTGCCAAGGACAGGGTGTACTACGAGCAGTACTTC.